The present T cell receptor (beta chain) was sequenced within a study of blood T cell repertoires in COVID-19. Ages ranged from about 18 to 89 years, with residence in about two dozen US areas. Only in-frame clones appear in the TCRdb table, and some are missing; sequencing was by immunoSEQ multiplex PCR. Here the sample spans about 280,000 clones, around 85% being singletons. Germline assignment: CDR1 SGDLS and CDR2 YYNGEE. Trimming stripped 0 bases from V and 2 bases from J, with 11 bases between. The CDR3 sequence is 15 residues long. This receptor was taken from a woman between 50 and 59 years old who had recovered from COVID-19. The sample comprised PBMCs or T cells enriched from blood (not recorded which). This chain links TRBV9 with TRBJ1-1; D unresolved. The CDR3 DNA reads TGTGCCAGCAGCGTAGGGAGGACTGCAAACACTGAAGCTTTCTTT. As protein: CASSVGRTANTEAFF.